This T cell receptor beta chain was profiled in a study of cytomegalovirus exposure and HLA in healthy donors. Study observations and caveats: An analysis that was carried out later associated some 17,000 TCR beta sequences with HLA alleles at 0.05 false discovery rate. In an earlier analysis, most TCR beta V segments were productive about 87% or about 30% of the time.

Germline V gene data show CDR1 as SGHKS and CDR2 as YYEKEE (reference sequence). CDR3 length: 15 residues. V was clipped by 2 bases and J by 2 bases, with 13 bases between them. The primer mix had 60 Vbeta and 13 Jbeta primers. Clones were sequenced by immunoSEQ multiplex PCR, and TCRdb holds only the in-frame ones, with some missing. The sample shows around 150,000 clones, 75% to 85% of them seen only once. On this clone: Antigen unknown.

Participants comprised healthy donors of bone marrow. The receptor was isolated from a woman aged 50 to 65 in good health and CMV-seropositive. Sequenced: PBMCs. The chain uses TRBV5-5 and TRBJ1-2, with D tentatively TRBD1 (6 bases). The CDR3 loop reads CASSLQGMSNYGYTF. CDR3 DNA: TGTGCCAGCAGCTTACAGGGAATGTCGAACTATGGCTACACCTTC.